These 21 T cell receptor beta chains originate from one sample sequenced in a study of shared clonotypes between healthy human individuals. Generated by immunoSEQ multiplex PCR, the TCRdb table keeps only in-frame clones and is missing some. The sample has roughly 96,000 clones, over 40% seen once. Sequencing used PBMCs. Receptor source: a woman aged 40-49 years in good health. Some clones in this sample may be carry-over from other donors' samples.

CDR3 protein: CASSTAASGRNIQYF. DNA of the CDR3: TGCGCCAGCAGCACCGCGGCTAGCGGGAGAAACATTCAGTACTTC. The chain couples TRBV5-1 to TRBJ2-4; 10 bases align to TRBD2. The CDR3 consists of 15 residues. The trim removed 4 bases at V and 6 bases at J, leaving 7 bases unmatched. Per germline, CDR1 SGHRS and CDR2 YFSETQ.

Many counts were recorded for this clone. The DNA of the CDR3 is TGCAGCGTTGAAGGGTCGCGTGGGGATACGCAGTATTTT. This gives the protein CSVEGSRGDTQYF. The rearrangement links TRBV29-1 to TRBJ2-3; D gene uncertain. Germline V lookup: CDR1 SQVTM, CDR2 ANQGSEA. V gave up 1 base and J gave up 6 bases, with 11 bases separating them. This CDR3 comprises 13 residues.

This clone has a handful of counts. The V gene is TRBV29-1, the J gene TRBJ2-7; 9 nucleotides align to TRBD1. Germline values: CDR1 SQVTM, CDR2 ANQGSEA. The CDR3 totals 14 residues. V lost 3 bases, J lost 4 bases, and 7 bases stayed unmatched. The CDR3 bases are TGCAGCGTTGAGGGACAGGGAGTAGGTTACGAGCAGTACTTC. This encodes CSVEGQGVGYEQYF.

The J gene is TRBJ2-6, the V gene TRBV4-3; D perhaps matches TRBD1 (6 bases). The CDR3 is 16 amino acids. V lost 0 bases, J lost 2 bases, and 8 bases lay in between. CDR1 and CDR2 from the germline V gene are LGHNA and YSLEER. CDR3 protein: CASSQERGTGANVLTF. CDR3 nucleotides: TGCGCCAGCAGCCAAGAAAGGGGGACTGGGGCCAACGTCCTGACTTTC.

The chain employs TRBV28 and TRBJ1-2; a weak D match, TRBD1 (6 bases). The germline CDR1 and CDR2 sequences are MDHEN and SYDVKM. The CDR3 length is 12 residues. Trimming took 5 bases from V and 8 from J, leaving 12 bases between them. In DNA, the CDR3 is TGTGCCAGCAGTCAGGGGCGGTGGGGCTACACCTTC. Translating it yields CASSQGRWGYTF.

The V call is TRBV23-1, the J call TRBJ2-7; 12 bases are a match to TRBD1. TRBV23-1 is placed among ORFs of uncertain function. The CDR3 covers 20 residues. Trimming removed 2 bases from V and 0 bases from J; junction bases left unmatched: 14. DNA for the CDR3: TGCGCCAGCAGTCAACCGACGCCGGCTGGGACAGGGGGCTCCTCCTACGAGCAGTACTTC. Amino acids: CASSQPTPAGTGGSSYEQYF.

This clone was found a few times. The rearrangement links TRBV11-2 to TRBJ2-2; TRBD1 agrees at 7 bases. Germline CDR1 and CDR2: SGHAT and FQNNGV. The CDR3 totals 15 residues. Trimming took 1 base from V and 8 from J; bases not matched to a gene: 7. CDR3 sequence reads: CASSLGYRGAGELFF. For the CDR3, the DNA is TGTGCCAGCAGCTTAGGTTACAGGGGAGCGGGGGAGCTGTTTTTT.

CDR3 sequence (DNA): TGTGCCAGCAAGACGGTCTACGAGCAGTACTTC. It yields the protein CASKTVYEQYF. The chain couples TRBV28 to TRBJ2-5; D is unclear. The closer fit of TRBJ2-7 to the DNA end suggests the J call may be wrong. CDR1 is MDHEN and CDR2 is SYDVKM in the germline V gene. The CDR3 has 11 residues.

The rearrangement joins TRBV5-1 to TRBJ2-7; 8 nucleotides match TRBD1. Unmatched junction bases numbered 8, after V lost 0 bases and J lost 6 bases. CDR1 is SGHRS and CDR2 is YFSETQ in the germline V gene. The CDR3 is made up of 15 amino acids. The CDR3 DNA sequence: TGCGCCAGCAGCTTGGAAGGGACAGGATCCCGCGAGCAGTACTTC. Residues: CASSLEGTGSREQYF. The full variable domain, completed using reference TRBV5-1 and TRBJ2-7, is KAGVTQTPRYLIKTRGQQVTLSCSPISGHRSVSWYQQTPGQGLQFLFEYFSETQRNKGNFPGRFSGRQFSNSRSEMNVSTLELGDSALYLCASSLEGTGSREQYFGPGTRLTVT.

The V gene is TRBV10-2, the J gene TRBJ1-1, with a weak D call TRBD1 (5 bases). Germline lookup yields CDR1 WSHSY and CDR2 SAAADI. Trimming left V 7 bases short and J 3 bases short, with 18 bases between. The CDR3 runs to 15 residues. The CDR3 bases are TGCGCCAGCACCTGGGGCTGGCAGCATGACACTGAAGCTTTCTTT. It encodes CASTWGWQHDTEAFF.

Only a few counts were recorded for this clone. V is TRBV4-1 and J is TRBJ1-2, with D perhaps TRBD1 (5 bases). CDR3 length: 15 amino acids. Germline V lookup: CDR1 MGHRA, CDR2 YSYEKL. The V end lost 3 bases, the J end lost 0 bases, and 11 bases lay between the germline ends. The CDR3 region has the DNA TGCGCCAGCAGCCACCCCAGGGAGTCTAACTATGGCTACACCTTC. It encodes CASSHPRESNYGYTF.

The gene calls are TRBV7-2 and TRBJ1-1, with D uncertain. Per the germline V gene, CDR1 is SGHTA and CDR2 is FQGNSA. CDR3 size: 13 residues. Trimming took 1 base from V and 4 from J, leaving 7 bases between them. This CDR3 reads CASSLGSPTEAFF. The CDR3 region has the DNA TGTGCCAGCAGCTTAGGGTCCCCCACTGAAGCTTTCTTT.

Points on this clone: Since a far larger clone is one base different, this is likely a read error. This specimen includes other DNA sequences encoding the same CDR3. The genes are TRBV27 and TRBJ2-3; 7 bases map to TRBD2. Per the germline V gene, CDR1 is MNHEY and CDR2 is SMNVEV (reference sequence). The CDR3 runs 17 residues. Trimming at V came to 5 bases and at J to 6 bases, leaving 17 bases not matched to a gene. The CDR3 DNA reads TGTGCCAGCAGTCCCCTTCGGGGAGCGGGGCGGAGGGATACGCAGTATTTT. Protein: CASSPLRGAGRRDTQYF.

Many counts were recorded for this clone. This chain uses TRBV28 with TRBJ1-1, with D unresolved. The germline gives CDR1 MDHEN, CDR2 SYDVKM. V was pared by 9 bases and J by 0 bases, with 17 bases between. There are 15 residues in the CDR3. CDR3 in amino acids: CASHAPSSMNTEAFF. The CDR3 coding sequence is TGTGCCAGTCACGCCCCCTCAAGTATGAACACTGAAGCTTTCTTT.

CDR3 in amino acids: CASSLALPRNEQYF. The CDR3 nucleotides are TGTGCCAGCAGCCTGGCACTCCCTCGGAACGAGCAGTACTTC. The chain has TRBV5-6 and TRBJ2-7; D is unresolved. The V end was cut by 4 bases, the J end by 5 bases, with 16 bases between. The CDR3 covers 14 residues. The germline V gene has CDR1 SGHDT and CDR2 YYEEEE.

The chain joins TRBV7-9 to TRBJ2-1; the D gene is possibly TRBD2 (5 bases). Between the trimmed V and J ends, which lost 5 bases and 10 bases, there was a span of 12 bases. Germline loops: CDR1 SEHNR, CDR2 FQNEAQ (reference sequence). The CDR3 consists of 12 residues. For the CDR3, the DNA is TGTGCCAGCAGCCCCACCCCGGGGGAGCAGTTCTTC. Amino acids: CASSPTPGEQFF.

This clone was seen a few times. The rearrangement links TRBV29-1 to TRBJ2-7, with D unclear. The CDR3 runs to 11 residues. The V gene lost 4 bases and the J gene lost 5 bases, with 9 bases spanning the gap. The V gene's germline CDR1 is SQVTM and CDR2 ANQGSEA. The CDR3 sequence is CSVGYDDEQYF. The CDR3 bases are TGCAGCGTTGGGTATGATGACGAGCAGTACTTC.

The V and J genes are TRBV27 and TRBJ1-2; TRBD1 matches at 7 bases. This CDR3 comprises 15 residues. Unmatched junction bases numbered 7, after V lost 6 bases and J lost 0 bases. Germline V gene sequence: CDR1 MNHEY, CDR2 SMNVEV (reference sequence). CDR3 coding DNA: TGTGCCAGCAGCCGACAGGGATCGGCTAACTATGGCTACACCTTC. Translated: CASSRQGSANYGYTF.

This clone was picked up many times. The V and J genes are TRBV7-8 and TRBJ2-2; 8 bases line up with TRBD1. Trimming took 5 bases from V and 5 from J; bases not matched to a gene: 4. The CDR3 contains 14 residues. CDR1 and CDR2 from the germline V gene are SGHVS and FQNEAQ. CDR3 nucleotide sequence: TGTGCCAGCAGCCCTCGGACAGGGACCGGGGAGCTGTTTTTT. This encodes CASSPRTGTGELFF.

The table lists this clone with many counts. One end of the junction is discordant with germline, which a read error may explain. The rearrangement uses TRBV10-3 and TRBJ1-1; D may be TRBD1 (6 bases). The CDR3 totals 13 residues. CDR1 and CDR2 from the germline V gene are ENHRY and SYGVKD. CDR3 in amino acids: CATTGQLNTGAFF. The CDR3, as DNA: TGTGCCACCACCGGACAGTTGAACACTGGAGCTTTCTTT.

The chain couples TRBV10-3 to TRBJ1-1; weak D call: TRBD1 (5 bases). There are 13 residues in the CDR3. Trimming pared 7 bases from V and 1 base from J, leaving 10 bases between. The germline gives CDR1 ENHRY, CDR2 SYGVKD. The CDR3 is CAIKQGENTEAFF. CDR3 bases: TGTGCCATCAAGCAGGGTGAGAACACTGAAGCTTTCTTT.